In its sample, the clone carrying this T cell receptor beta chain was seen once. Per the original methods: Nucleated cell counts were estimated from reference gene primer amplification. Method: immunoSEQ multiplex PCR; TCRdb's copy keeps in-frame clones and lacks some. Clone size and V and J calls were adopted from that table, with D and trimming inferred from the DNA. The sample shows 85,000 to 95,000 clones, roughly 86% of them seen only once. The germline CDR1 and CDR2 sequences are MDHEN and SYDVKM. The CDR3 is 17 residues long. V dropped 4 bases and J dropped 0 bases, with 16 bases sitting between them. The data belong to a study of blood T cell repertoires in COVID-19. Study summary: Samples of COVID-19 (acute and convalescent) were obtained from the United States, Italy and Spain.

The sequencing sample was made of peripheral blood. J is TRBJ2-1 and V is TRBV28; maybe TRBD1 (6 bases). The receptor was derived from a human donor with acute or convalescent COVID-19. The donor label of this sample is uncertain. The CDR3: CASSSLWGRSSYNEQFF. In DNA, the CDR3 is TGTGCCAGCAGTTCCCTTTGGGGGCGCAGCTCCTACAATGAGCAGTTCTTC.